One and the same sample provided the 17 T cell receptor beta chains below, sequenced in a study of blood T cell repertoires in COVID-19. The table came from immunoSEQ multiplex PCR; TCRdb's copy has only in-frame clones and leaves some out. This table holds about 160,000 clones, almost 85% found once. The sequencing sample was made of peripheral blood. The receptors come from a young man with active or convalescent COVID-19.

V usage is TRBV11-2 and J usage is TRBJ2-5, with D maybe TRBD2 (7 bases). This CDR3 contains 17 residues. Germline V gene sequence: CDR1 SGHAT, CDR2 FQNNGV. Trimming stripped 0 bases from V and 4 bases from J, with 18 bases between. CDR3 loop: CASSLDSFTGGRETQYF. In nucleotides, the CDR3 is TGTGCCAGCAGCTTAGACTCCTTCACGGGGGGCCGAGAGACCCAGTACTTC.

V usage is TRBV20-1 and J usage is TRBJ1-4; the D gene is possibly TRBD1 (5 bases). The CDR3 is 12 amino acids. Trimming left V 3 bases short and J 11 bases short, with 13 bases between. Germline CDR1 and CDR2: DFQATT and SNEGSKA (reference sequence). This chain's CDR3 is CSASLAGGKLFF. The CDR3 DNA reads TGCAGTGCTAGTCTCGCCGGGGGGAAACTGTTTTTT.

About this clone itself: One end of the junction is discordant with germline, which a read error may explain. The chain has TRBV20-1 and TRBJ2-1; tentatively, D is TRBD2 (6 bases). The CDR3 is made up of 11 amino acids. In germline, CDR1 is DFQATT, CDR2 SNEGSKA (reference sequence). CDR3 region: CSAGGRDSGVF. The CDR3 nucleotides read TGCAGTGCTGGGGGTCGGGACTCCGGAGTCTTC.

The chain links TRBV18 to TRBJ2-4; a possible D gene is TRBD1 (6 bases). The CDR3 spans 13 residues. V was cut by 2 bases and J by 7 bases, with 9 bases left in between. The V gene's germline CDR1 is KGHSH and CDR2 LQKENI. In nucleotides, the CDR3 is TGTGCCAGCTCACCAGGGGGCGCGAACATTCAGTACTTC. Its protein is CASSPGGANIQYF.

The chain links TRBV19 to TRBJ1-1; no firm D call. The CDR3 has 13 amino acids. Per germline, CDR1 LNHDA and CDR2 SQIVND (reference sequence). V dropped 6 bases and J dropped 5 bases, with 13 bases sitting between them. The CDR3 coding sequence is TGTGCCAGTAGCGCGAGGAGTCGGACTGAAGCTTTCTTT. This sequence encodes CASSARSRTEAFF. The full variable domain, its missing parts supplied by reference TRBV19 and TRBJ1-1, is DGGITQSPKYLFRKEGQNVTLSCEQNLNHDAMYWYRQDPGQGLRLIYYSQIVNDFQKGDIAEGYSVSREKKESFPLTVTSAQKNPTAFYLCASSARSRTEAFFGQGTRLTVV.

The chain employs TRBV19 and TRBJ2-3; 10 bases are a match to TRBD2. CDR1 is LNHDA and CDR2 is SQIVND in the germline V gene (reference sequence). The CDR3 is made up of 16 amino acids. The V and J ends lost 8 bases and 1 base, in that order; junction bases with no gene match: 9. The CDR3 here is CASSSPLAGGTDTQYF. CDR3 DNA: TGTGCCAGTTCTTCCCCCCTAGCGGGGGGCACAGATACGCAGTATTTT. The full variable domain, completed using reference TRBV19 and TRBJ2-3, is DGGITQSPKYLFRKEGQNVTLSCEQNLNHDAMYWYRQDPGQGLRLIYYSQIVNDFQKGDIAEGYSVSREKKESFPLTVTSAQKNPTAFYLCASSSPLAGGTDTQYFGPGTRLTVL.

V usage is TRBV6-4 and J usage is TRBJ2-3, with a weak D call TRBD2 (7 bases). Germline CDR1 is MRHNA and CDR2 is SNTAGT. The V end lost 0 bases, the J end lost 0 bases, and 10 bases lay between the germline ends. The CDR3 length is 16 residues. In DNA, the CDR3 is TGTGCCAGCAGTGACTCTGCGGGGGCTAGCACAGATACGCAGTATTTT. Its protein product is CASSDSAGASTDTQYF.

The CDR3 loop reads CASRTHRGRGTDTQYF. The CDR3 DNA follows: TGTGCCAGTAGGACTCACAGGGGGCGCGGCACAGATACGCAGTATTTT. The chain combines TRBV19 with TRBJ2-3; 9 bases match TRBD1. Germline V gene data show CDR1 as LNHDA and CDR2 as SQIVND (reference sequence). This CDR3 is 16 amino acids long. V dropped 6 bases and J dropped 1; count of bases not matched to a gene: 8.

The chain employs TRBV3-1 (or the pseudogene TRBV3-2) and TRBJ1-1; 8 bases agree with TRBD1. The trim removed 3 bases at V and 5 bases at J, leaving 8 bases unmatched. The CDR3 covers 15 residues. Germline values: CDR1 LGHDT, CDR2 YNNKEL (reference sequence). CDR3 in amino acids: CASSHRGRGQTEAFF. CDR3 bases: TGTGCCAGCAGCCATCGGGGCAGGGGGCAGACTGAAGCTTTCTTT.

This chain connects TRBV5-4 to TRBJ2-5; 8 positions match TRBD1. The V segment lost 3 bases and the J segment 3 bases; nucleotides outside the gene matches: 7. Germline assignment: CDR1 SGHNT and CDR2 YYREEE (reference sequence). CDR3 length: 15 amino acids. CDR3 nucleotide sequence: TGTGCCAGCAGCTCTGTCACGGACAGGGAAGAGACCCAGTACTTC. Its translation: CASSSVTDREETQYF.

The CDR3 DNA reads as TGCGCCAGCAGCTTCAGGGTACCGAACACCGGGGAGCTGTTTTTT. Translation gives CASSFRVPNTGELFF. This chain uses TRBV5-1 with TRBJ2-2, with D maybe TRBD1 (5 bases). V shed 2 bases and J shed 0 bases, with 8 bases lying between them. The CDR3 sequence is 15 residues long. CDR1 is SGHRS and CDR2 is YFSETQ in the germline V gene.

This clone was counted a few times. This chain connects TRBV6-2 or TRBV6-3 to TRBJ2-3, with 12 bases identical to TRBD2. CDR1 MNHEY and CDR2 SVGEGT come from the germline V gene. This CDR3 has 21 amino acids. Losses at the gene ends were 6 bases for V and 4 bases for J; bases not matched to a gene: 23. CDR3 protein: CASSPFVPGLAGSRGSDTQYF. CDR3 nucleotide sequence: TGTGCCAGCAGCCCTTTCGTACCGGGACTAGCGGGCTCCCGAGGGTCAGATACGCAGTATTTT.

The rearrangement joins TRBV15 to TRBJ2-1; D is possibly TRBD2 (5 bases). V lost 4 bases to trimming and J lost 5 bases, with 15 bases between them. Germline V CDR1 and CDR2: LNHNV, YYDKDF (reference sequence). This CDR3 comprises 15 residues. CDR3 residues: CATSIGTRGNNEQFF. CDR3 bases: TGTGCCACCAGCATAGGCACCCGGGGAAACAATGAGCAGTTCTTC.

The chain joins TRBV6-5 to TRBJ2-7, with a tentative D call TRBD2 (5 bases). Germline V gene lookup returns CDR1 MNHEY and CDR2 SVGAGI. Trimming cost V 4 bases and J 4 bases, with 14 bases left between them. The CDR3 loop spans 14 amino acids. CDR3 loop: CASSSLGVGYEQYF. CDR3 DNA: TGTGCCAGCAGTTCCCTCGGGGTAGGGTACGAGCAGTACTTC.

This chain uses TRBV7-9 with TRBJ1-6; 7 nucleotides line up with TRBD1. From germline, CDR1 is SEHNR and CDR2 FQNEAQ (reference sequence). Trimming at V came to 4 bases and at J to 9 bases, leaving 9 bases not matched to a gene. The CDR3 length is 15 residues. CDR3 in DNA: TGTGCCAGCAGCTCGGGACAGCCCAAAACTTCACCCCTCCACTTT. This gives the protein CASSSGQPKTSPLHF.

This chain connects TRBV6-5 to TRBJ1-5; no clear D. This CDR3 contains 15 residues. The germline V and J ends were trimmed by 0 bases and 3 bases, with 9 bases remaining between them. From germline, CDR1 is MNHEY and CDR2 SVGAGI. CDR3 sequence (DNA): TGTGCCAGCAGTTACTCACCAGACTCCAATCAGCCCCAGCATTTT. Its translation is CASSYSPDSNQPQHF.

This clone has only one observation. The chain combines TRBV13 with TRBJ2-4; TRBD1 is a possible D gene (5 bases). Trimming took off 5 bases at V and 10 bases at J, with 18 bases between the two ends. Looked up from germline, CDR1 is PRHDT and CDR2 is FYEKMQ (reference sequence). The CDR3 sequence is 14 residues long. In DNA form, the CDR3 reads TGTGCCAGCAGCCAGGACGGAGAAAAGGGGATTCAGTACTTC. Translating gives CASSQDGEKGIQYF.